A single T cell receptor beta chain is shown here with its context. This record belongs to a study of shared clonotypes between healthy human individuals. Method: immunoSEQ multiplex PCR; TCRdb's copy keeps in-frame clones and lacks some. The sample shows some 2,500,000 clones, 85% to 95% of them seen only once. The CDR3 is 15 amino acids. V was pared by 6 bases and J by 9 bases, with 11 bases of the junction left unmatched. CDR1 and CDR2 (germline): SNHLY, FYNNEI. V usage is TRBV2 and J usage is TRBJ2-1; 10 nucleotides agree with TRBD2. Sequencing used naive CD4+ T cells from PBMCs. Stated subset: CD45RA+ positively selected. The clonotype comes from a young man in good health. Some clones in this sample may be carry-over from other donors' samples. CDR3 loop: CASSPEVAGGGEQFF. The CDR3 DNA reads TGTGCCAGCAGCCCCGAGGTAGCGGGAGGCGGTGAGCAGTTCTTC.